This T cell receptor (beta chain) was retrieved from a study of shared clonotypes between healthy human individuals. Unsorted material relied on tens of millions of PBMCs as the source of genomic DNA. On this clone itself: What it recognizes is unknown.

The CDR3 runs to 15 residues. Germline loops: CDR1 SGHTA, CDR2 FQGNSA. With 5 bases removed from V and 4 bases from J, the gap between germline ends came to 17 bases. Ten immunoSEQ deep assay plates served to sequence unsorted PBMC DNA. Sequencing used immunoSEQ multiplex PCR; TCRdb keeps in-frame clones, though not all of them. Seen here are 450,000 to 600,000 clones, less than 85% observed once, and the top ten hold 10% to 15%. General study findings and limits: The authors expected sequencing depth to affect clonotype sharing among donors.

The source is a woman aged 40 to 55 in good health. Some clones in this sample may be carry-over from other donors' samples. The sample consisted of PBMCs. The chain has TRBV7-2 and TRBJ2-5; tentative D call: TRBD2 (6 bases). Written as DNA, the CDR3 is TGTGCCAGCAGCACTCAGAGGCTAGCGCGAGAGACCCAGTACTTC. Amino acid sequence: CASSTQRLARETQYF.